The 32 T cell receptor beta chains below were found in one sample sequenced in a study of blood T cell repertoires in COVID-19 (dated by TCRdb to about 2020). The library was produced with the immunoSEQ multiplex PCR assay. In TCRdb, the immuneACCESS table is reduced to in-frame sequences with V and J assigned. These tables do not hold every clone; where another copy was compared, an unresolved V gene accounts for under half, and the others remain unexplained. The sample data list about 270,000 clones, and roughly 86% of these were observed just once. In total, the top ten clones hold roughly 1.9% of the sample. The sequenced sample consisted of PBMCs or T cells enriched from blood (not recorded which). These receptors came from a woman aged 55-69 years who had recovered from COVID-19.

The chain recombines TRBV5-1 with TRBJ2-4, with TRBD1 identical over 7 bases. Germline CDR1 SGHRS, CDR2 YFSETQ. Losses at the gene ends were 4 bases for V and 4 bases for J; bases not matched to a gene: 5. The CDR3 consists of 14 residues. This CDR3 reads CASSPGTAKNIQYF. For the CDR3, the DNA is TGCGCCAGCAGCCCCGGGACAGCTAAAAACATTCAGTACTTC.

The chain links TRBV12-2 to TRBJ2-7; TRBD2, the D gene given by the table, was not confirmed from the DNA. TRBV12-2 is listed as a pseudogene. The CDR3 is 12 amino acids. The CDR3 loop is CASRPESLEQYF. The CDR3, as DNA: TGTGCAAGTCGACCTGAAAGCCTCGAGCAGTACTTC.

V gene TRBV6-5 combines with J gene TRBJ2-7, with 12 bases aligning to TRBD2. The CDR3 consists of 13 residues. Germline CDR1 reads MNHEY; CDR2 reads SVGAGI. J lost 4 bases, V lost 7 bases, and 2 bases had no gene match. The CDR3 DNA reads as TGTGCCAGCAAACTAGCGGGAGGTTACGAGCAGTACTTC. The encoded protein is CASKLAGGYEQYF.

The V gene is TRBV3-1 (or the pseudogene TRBV3-2), the J gene TRBJ1-6; 9 nucleotides match TRBD1. V was pared by 4 bases and J by 8 bases, with 9 bases of the junction left unmatched. This CDR3 is built from 16 residues. Per the germline V gene, CDR1 is LGHDT and CDR2 is YNNKEL (reference sequence). The CDR3 spells CASSRRRDREYSPLHF. CDR3 DNA sequence: TGTGCCAGCAGCCGACGAAGGGACAGGGAATATTCACCCCTCCACTTT.

This clone was picked up one time. The chain joins TRBV18 to TRBJ2-5; TRBD2 agrees at 10 bases. Germline V gene data show CDR1 as KGHSH and CDR2 as LQKENI. V lost 6 bases, J lost 3 bases, and 13 bases stayed unmatched. The CDR3 totals 17 residues. Here the CDR3 DNA reads TGTGCCAGCTCCTCACCGCGGTCTAGCGGGGGTAAAGAGACCCAGTACTTC. It translates to CASSSPRSSGGKETQYF.

The gene calls are TRBV19 and TRBJ1-2, with 11 bases aligning to TRBD1. V shed 5 bases and J 3 bases; nucleotides not matched to a gene: 8. The CDR3 runs to 16 residues. Germline CDR1 is LNHDA and CDR2 is SQIVND (reference sequence). CDR3 residues: CASSSRTGGGYYGYTF. CDR3 bases: TGTGCCAGTAGTTCTCGGACAGGGGGCGGCTACTATGGCTACACCTTC.

The chain combines TRBV30 with TRBJ2-7; 11 bases are shared with TRBD2. Germline CDR1 and CDR2: GTSNPN and SVGIG (reference sequence). Germline trimming cut 3 bases from V and 0 bases from J; bases unmatched to any gene: 4. CDR3 length: 15 residues. The CDR3 sequence is CAWRATSGASYEQYF. The CDR3 nucleotides are TGTGCCTGGAGAGCGACTAGCGGGGCCTCCTACGAGCAGTACTTC.

This CDR3 is CASSLIVGTLQETQYF. The CDR3 DNA sequence: TGTGCCAGCAGCTTAATTGTCGGGACTCTTCAAGAGACCCAGTACTTC. This chain uses TRBV7-2 with TRBJ2-5; weak D call: TRBD2 (6 bases). Trimming shortened V by 2 bases and J by 2 bases, and 15 bases separated the two germline ends. The V gene's germline CDR1 is SGHTA and CDR2 FQGNSA. The CDR3 runs 16 residues.

The J gene is TRBJ2-5, the V gene TRBV2; 7 positions agree with TRBD1. Trimming cost V 7 bases and J 2 bases; bases outside gene matches: 7. CDR1 SNHLY and CDR2 FYNNEI come from the germline V gene. CDR3 size: 14 residues. The CDR3 loop reads CASMKDRLQETQYF. Written as DNA, the CDR3 is TGTGCCAGCATGAAGGACAGGCTACAAGAGACCCAGTACTTC.

The chain links TRBV5-1 to TRBJ1-2; no firm D call. The CDR3 has 13 amino acids. The germline V gene encodes CDR1 SGHRS and CDR2 YFSETQ. Trimming left V 0 bases short and J 8 bases short, with 11 bases between. The CDR3 bases are TGCGCCAGCAGCTTGGCGGGGAAAAGCGGCTACACCTTC. Its protein product is CASSLAGKSGYTF.

This sequence joins TRBV5-1 and TRBJ1-4; 9 positions agree with TRBD1. This CDR3 has 15 amino acids. V shed 3 bases, J shed 7 bases, and the junction held 7 bases outside the gene matches. Per germline, CDR1 SGHRS and CDR2 YFSETQ. The CDR3 coding sequence is TGCGCCAGCAGCTCCCAACAGGGGGCCGGTGAAAAACTGTTTTTT. Protein product: CASSSQQGAGEKLFF.

Written as DNA, the CDR3 is TGTGCCAGCAGTCTTACAAGCGGTACTAGCACAGATACGCAGTATTTT. Translation gives CASSLTSGTSTDTQYF. J is TRBJ2-3 and V is TRBV11-1, with TRBD2 as a possible D gene (5 bases). V lost 6 bases, J lost 0 bases, and 16 bases lay in between. Germline loops: CDR1 SGHAT, CDR2 FQDESV (reference sequence). The CDR3 loop spans 16 amino acids. The whole variable domain, filled in from reference TRBV11-1 and TRBJ2-3, reads EAEVAQSPRYKITEKSQAVAFWCDPISGHATLYWYRQILGQGPELLVQFQDESVVDDSQLPKDRFSAERLKGVDSTLKIQPAELGDSAMYLCASSLTSGTSTDTQYFGPGTRLTVL.

The V gene is TRBV10-1, the J gene TRBJ2-1; 14 bases are a match to TRBD2. This CDR3 is 20 amino acids long. Germline lookup yields CDR1 WNHNN and CDR2 SYGVQD (reference sequence). Losses at the gene ends were 0 bases for V and 1 base for J; bases not matched to a gene: 8. The CDR3 loop is CASSESTGLAGVRSYNEQFF. In nucleotides, the CDR3 is TGCGCCAGCAGTGAGTCGACGGGACTAGCGGGAGTACGGTCCTACAATGAGCAGTTCTTC.

This clone was detected only a few times. The chain has TRBV10-3 and TRBJ1-1; 8 bases fit TRBD1. V dropped 7 bases and J dropped 1; count of bases not matched to a gene: 5. CDR3 length equals 14 residues. CDR1 ENHRY and CDR2 SYGVKD come from the germline V gene. CDR3 sequence: CAIKGTGTNTEAFF. As DNA, the CDR3 is TGTGCCATCAAAGGGACAGGAACGAACACTGAAGCTTTCTTT.

The chain employs TRBV28 and TRBJ2-2, with TRBD1 identical over 8 bases. The CDR3 has 15 residues. The V gene's germline CDR1 is MDHEN and CDR2 SYDVKM. Trimming cost V 3 bases and J 5 bases; bases outside gene matches: 5. DNA for the CDR3: TGTGCCAGCAGTTTCCGGACAGGGTATACCGGGGAGCTGTTTTTT. The encoded protein is CASSFRTGYTGELFF.

DNA of the CDR3: TGTGCCACCAGTGATCCCTCCGAGCGGGGGTGGGAGACCCAGTACTTC. Amino acids: CATSDPSERGWETQYF. The chain employs TRBV24-1 and TRBJ2-5; 8 nucleotides align to TRBD2. Germline-derived CDR1 and CDR2 are KGHDR and SFDVKD. The CDR3 contains 16 residues. V trimming: 3 bases; J trimming: 5 bases; junction bases outside the gene matches: 10.

The chain recombines TRBV5-8 with TRBJ1-4; D call uncertain. V lost 1 base, J lost 7 bases, and 11 bases lay in between. Germline V gene sequence: CDR1 SGHTS, CDR2 YDEGEE. The CDR3 spans 14 residues. CDR3 residues: CASSLYLGGEKLFF. The DNA of the CDR3 is TGTGCCAGCAGCTTGTATCTCGGAGGTGAAAAACTGTTTTTT.

A single count supports this clone. The rearrangement links TRBV28 to TRBJ1-4, with unresolved D. Germline V CDR1 and CDR2: MDHEN, SYDVKM. This CDR3 region has 15 residues. V lost 4 bases and J lost 3, with 12 bases in between. CDR3 bases: TGTGCCAGCAGTTCCCCGGGGTCCGCTAATGAAAAACTGTTTTTT. It yields the protein CASSSPGSANEKLFF.

This chain uses TRBV18 with TRBJ1-1; tentatively, D is TRBD1 (5 bases). The CDR3 has 15 amino acids. Trimming took off 3 bases at V and 3 bases at J, with 14 bases between the two ends. Germline CDR1 is KGHSH and CDR2 is LQKENI. CDR3 protein: CASSPRQGGDTEAFF. The CDR3 nucleotides are TGTGCCAGCTCACCCCGGCAGGGCGGGGACACTGAAGCTTTCTTT. The variable domain in full, completed from reference TRBV18 and TRBJ1-1, reads NAGVMQNPRHLVRRRGQEARLRCSPMKGHSHVYWYRQLPEEGLKFMVYLQKENIIDESGMPKERFSAEFPKEGPSILRIQQVVRGDSAAYFCASSPRQGGDTEAFFGQGTRLTVV.

The chain recombines TRBV7-8 with TRBJ1-2, with a weak D call TRBD1 (6 bases). V was trimmed by 5 bases and J by 4 bases, leaving 11 bases between them. From germline, CDR1 is SGHVS and CDR2 FQNEAQ. This CDR3 has 13 residues. CDR3 in DNA: TGTGCCAGCAGCGCCGGACAGCTCTATGGCTACACCTTC. Translating gives CASSAGQLYGYTF.

V usage is TRBV12-3 or TRBV12-4 and J usage is TRBJ2-2, with D possibly matching TRBD1 (5 bases). This CDR3 has 12 residues. V lost 8 bases and J lost 4, with 8 bases in between. CDR3 bases: TGTGCCAGCCTGGGGCCCACCGGGGAGCTGTTTTTT. Translating it yields CASLGPTGELFF.

The chain uses TRBV19 and TRBJ1-1; 10 bases map to TRBD1. The CDR3 runs 13 residues. V lost 6 bases, J lost 6 bases, and 4 bases stayed unmatched. Germline V gives CDR1 LNHDA, CDR2 SQIVND (reference sequence). CDR3 protein: CASRRDRGSEAFF. The CDR3 nucleotides are TGTGCCAGTAGGCGGGACAGGGGTTCTGAAGCTTTCTTT. The full variable domain, rest sourced from reference TRBV19 and TRBJ1-1, is DGGITQSPKYLFRKEGQNVTLSCEQNLNHDAMYWYRQDPGQGLRLIYYSQIVNDFQKGDIAEGYSVSREKKESFPLTVTSAQKNPTAFYLCASRRDRGSEAFFGQGTRLTVV.

The rearrangement uses TRBV28 and TRBJ2-5, with D unclear. V gave up 5 bases and J gave up 5 bases, with 15 bases separating them. The germline CDR1 and CDR2 sequences are MDHEN and SYDVKM. The CDR3 is 14 residues long. DNA of the CDR3: TGTGCCAGCAGTCACCTCGGGTCCCAGGAGACCCAGTACTTC. It specifies CASSHLGSQETQYF.

This clone was counted a single time. The chain uses TRBV11-2 and TRBJ2-1, with no clear D. Germline CDR1 reads SGHAT; CDR2 reads FQNNGV. Trimming shortened V by 2 bases and J by 10 bases, and 12 bases separated the two germline ends. The CDR3 runs to 13 residues. Here the CDR3 DNA reads TGTGCCAGCAGCTTAACGAGTCTCAACGAGCAGTTCTTC. Translated: CASSLTSLNEQFF.

V gene TRBV5-4 combines with J gene TRBJ1-3; no clear D. CDR1 is SGHNT, CDR2 YYREEE, per germline (reference sequence). V lost 0 bases, J lost 6 bases, and 13 bases lay in between. CDR3 length: 15 residues. The CDR3 bases are TGTGCCAGCAGCTTGGCCGCGGGTGAGGAAAACACCATATATTTT. Amino acids: CASSLAAGEENTIYF.

V is TRBV6-1 and J is TRBJ1-3, with D uncertain. Trimming stripped 2 bases from V and 2 bases from J, with 7 bases between. CDR3 length equals 14 residues. CDR1 and CDR2 (germline): MNHNS, SASEGT. DNA of the CDR3: TGTGCCAGCAGTGAACACAAACCTGGAAACACCATATATTTT. Protein product: CASSEHKPGNTIYF.

The V call is TRBV2, the J call TRBJ1-6; a weak D match, TRBD1 (5 bases). CDR1 is SNHLY, CDR2 FYNNEI, per germline. V lost 7 bases and J lost 3, with 10 bases in between. CDR3 length: 14 residues. As DNA, the CDR3 is TGTGCCAGCAAGGGCAGGGACTATAATTCACCCCTCCACTTT. As protein: CASKGRDYNSPLHF.

The chain is built from TRBV11-3 and TRBJ1-1; tentatively, D is TRBD1 (5 bases). The ends were cut back, 5 bases at V and 3 bases at J, with 22 bases in the middle. Germline values: CDR1 SGHNT, CDR2 YENEEA. CDR3 length: 17 amino acids. The CDR3 loop reads CASSPWGREQTYTEAFF. DNA for the CDR3: TGTGCCAGCAGCCCCTGGGGCAGGGAACAGACCTACACTGAAGCTTTCTTT.

The V and J genes are TRBV18 and TRBJ1-5; D possibly corresponds to TRBD1 (5 bases). Trimming shortened V by 2 bases and J by 4 bases, and 9 bases separated the two germline ends. This CDR3 contains 14 residues. Germline CDR1 KGHSH, CDR2 LQKENI. The CDR3 reads CASSPGRGNQPQHF. In nucleotides, the CDR3 is TGTGCCAGCTCACCAGGCCGGGGGAATCAGCCCCAGCATTTT. Variable domain in full (rest from reference TRBV18 and TRBJ1-5): NAGVMQNPRHLVRRRGQEARLRCSPMKGHSHVYWYRQLPEEGLKFMVYLQKENIIDESGMPKERFSAEFPKEGPSILRIQQVVRGDSAAYFCASSPGRGNQPQHFGDGTRLSIL.

Only a few counts were recorded for this clone. The chain joins TRBV11-3 to TRBJ2-7; D call uncertain. V gave up 5 bases and J gave up 6 bases, with 14 bases separating them. The CDR3 totals 13 residues. The germline V gene has CDR1 SGHNT and CDR2 YENEEA. CDR3 residues: CASSPPSLLEQYF. The DNA of the CDR3 is TGTGCCAGCAGCCCCCCCAGTCTGCTCGAGCAGTACTTC.

The chain uses TRBV7-9 and TRBJ1-1; tentatively, D is TRBD1 (6 bases). V shed 4 bases and J shed 9 bases, with 12 bases lying between them. Per the germline V gene, CDR1 is SEHNR and CDR2 is FQNEAQ (reference sequence). CDR3 size: 12 residues. CDR3 sequence (DNA): TGTGCCAGCAGCTCCAGGGGATTGAAAGCTTTCTTT. Translated, it gives CASSSRGLKAFF.

The table lists this clone with a count of one. The V gene is TRBV7-9, the J gene TRBJ2-3; D might be TRBD2 (7 bases). The V end was cut by 8 bases, the J end by 2 bases, with 14 bases between. The germline V gene has CDR1 SEHNR and CDR2 FQNEAQ (reference sequence). This CDR3 has 14 residues. CDR3 nucleotide sequence: TGTGCCAGCTTCTCGGCGGGGGCCACAGATACGCAGTATTTT. It specifies CASFSAGATDTQYF.